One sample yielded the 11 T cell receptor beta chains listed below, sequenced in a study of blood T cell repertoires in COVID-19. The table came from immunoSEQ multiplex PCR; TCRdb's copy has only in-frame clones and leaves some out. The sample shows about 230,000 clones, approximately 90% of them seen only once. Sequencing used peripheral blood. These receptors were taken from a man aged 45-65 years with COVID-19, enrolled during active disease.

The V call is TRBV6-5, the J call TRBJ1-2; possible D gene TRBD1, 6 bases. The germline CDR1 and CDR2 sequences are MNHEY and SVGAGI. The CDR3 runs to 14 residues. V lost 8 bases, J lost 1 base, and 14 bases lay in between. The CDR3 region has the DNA TGTGCCAGCTACTCGGGGGGCCGTAACTATGGCTACACCTTC. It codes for CASYSGGRNYGYTF.

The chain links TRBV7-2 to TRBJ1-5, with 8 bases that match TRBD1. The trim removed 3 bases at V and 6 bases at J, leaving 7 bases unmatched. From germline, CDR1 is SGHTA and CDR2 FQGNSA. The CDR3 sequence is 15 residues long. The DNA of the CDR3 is TGTGCCAGCAGCTTCCAGGACAGGGCGGGTCAGCCCCAGCATTTT. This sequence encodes CASSFQDRAGQPQHF. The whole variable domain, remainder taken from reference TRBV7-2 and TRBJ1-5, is GAGVSQSPSNKVTEKGKDVELRCDPISGHTALYWYRQSLGQGLEFLIYFQGNSAPDKSGLPSDRFSAERTGGSVSTLTIQRTQQEDSAVYLCASSFQDRAGQPQHFGDGTRLSIL.

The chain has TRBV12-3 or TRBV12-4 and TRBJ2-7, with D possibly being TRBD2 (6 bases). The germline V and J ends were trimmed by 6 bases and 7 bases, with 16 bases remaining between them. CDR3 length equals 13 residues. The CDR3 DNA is TGTGCCAGCAGAAACAGACCCGGGGGTGAGCAGTACTTC. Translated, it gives CASRNRPGGEQYF.

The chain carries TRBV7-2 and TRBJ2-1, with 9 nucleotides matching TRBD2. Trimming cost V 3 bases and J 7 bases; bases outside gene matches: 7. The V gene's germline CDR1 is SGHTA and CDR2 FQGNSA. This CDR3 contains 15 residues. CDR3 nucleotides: TGTGCCAGCAGCTTGGGAGCGGGAGGATCGAATGAGCAGTTCTTC. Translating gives CASSLGAGGSNEQFF.

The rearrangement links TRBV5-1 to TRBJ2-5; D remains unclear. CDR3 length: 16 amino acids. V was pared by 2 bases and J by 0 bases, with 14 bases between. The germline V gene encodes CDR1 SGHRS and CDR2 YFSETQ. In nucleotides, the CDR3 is TGCGCCAGCAGCTTAGTTTTGGGCCCGTACCAAGAGACCCAGTACTTC. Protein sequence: CASSLVLGPYQETQYF.

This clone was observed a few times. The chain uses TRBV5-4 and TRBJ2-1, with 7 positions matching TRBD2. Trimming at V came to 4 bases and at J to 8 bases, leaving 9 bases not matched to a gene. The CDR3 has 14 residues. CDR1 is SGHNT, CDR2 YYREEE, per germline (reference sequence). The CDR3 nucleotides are TGTGCCAGCAGCGCACAGACTAGCTGGCATGAGCAGTTCTTC. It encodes CASSAQTSWHEQFF.

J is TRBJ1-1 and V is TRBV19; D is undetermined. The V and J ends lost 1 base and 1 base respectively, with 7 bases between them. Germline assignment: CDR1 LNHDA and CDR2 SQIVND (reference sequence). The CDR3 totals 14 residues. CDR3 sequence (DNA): TGTGCCAGTAGTATAGGGCAGGAGAACACTGAAGCTTTCTTT. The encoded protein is CASSIGQENTEAFF.

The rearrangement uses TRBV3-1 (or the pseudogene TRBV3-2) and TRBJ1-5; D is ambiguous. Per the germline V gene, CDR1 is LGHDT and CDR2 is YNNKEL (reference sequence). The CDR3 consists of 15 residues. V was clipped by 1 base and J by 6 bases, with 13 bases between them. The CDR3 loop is CASSQAGSMGQPQHF. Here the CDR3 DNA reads TGTGCCAGCAGCCAAGCAGGTTCAATGGGTCAGCCCCAGCATTTT.

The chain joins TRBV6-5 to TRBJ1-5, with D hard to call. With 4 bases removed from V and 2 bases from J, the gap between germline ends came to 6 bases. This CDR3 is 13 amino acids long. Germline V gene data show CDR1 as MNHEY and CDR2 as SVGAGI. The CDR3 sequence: CASSLIGNQPQHF. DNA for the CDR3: TGTGCCAGCAGTTTAATCGGCAATCAGCCCCAGCATTTT.

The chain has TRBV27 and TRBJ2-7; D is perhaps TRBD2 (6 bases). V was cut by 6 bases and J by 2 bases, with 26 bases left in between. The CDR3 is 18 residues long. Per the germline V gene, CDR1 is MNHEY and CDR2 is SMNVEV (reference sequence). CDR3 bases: TGTGCCAGCAGCCCCAGGGCCAACGGCGCGGGAAATACCTACGAGCAGTACTTC. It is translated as CASSPRANGAGNTYEQYF.

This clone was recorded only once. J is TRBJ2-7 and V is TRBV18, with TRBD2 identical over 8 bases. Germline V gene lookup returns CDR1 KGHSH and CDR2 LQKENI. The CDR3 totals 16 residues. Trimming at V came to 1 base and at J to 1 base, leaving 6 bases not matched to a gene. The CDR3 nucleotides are TGTGCCAGCTCACCACTCGGGAGGGCCGCTTCCTACGAGCAGTACTTC. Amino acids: CASSPLGRAASYEQYF.